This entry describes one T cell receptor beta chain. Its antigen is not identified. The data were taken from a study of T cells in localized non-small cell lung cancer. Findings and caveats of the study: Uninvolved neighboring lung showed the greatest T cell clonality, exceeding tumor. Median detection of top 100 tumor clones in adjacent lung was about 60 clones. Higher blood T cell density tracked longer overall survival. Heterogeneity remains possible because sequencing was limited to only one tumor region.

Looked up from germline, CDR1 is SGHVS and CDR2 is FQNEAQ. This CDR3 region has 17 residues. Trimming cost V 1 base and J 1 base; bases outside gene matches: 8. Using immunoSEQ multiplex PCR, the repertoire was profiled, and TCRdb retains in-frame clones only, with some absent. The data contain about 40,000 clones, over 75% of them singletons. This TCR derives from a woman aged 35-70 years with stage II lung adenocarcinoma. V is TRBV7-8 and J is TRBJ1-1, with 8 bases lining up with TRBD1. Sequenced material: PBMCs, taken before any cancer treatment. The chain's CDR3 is CASSLDAWDRRNTEAFF. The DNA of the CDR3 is TGTGCCAGCAGCTTAGATGCTTGGGACAGGCGGAACACTGAAGCTTTCTTT.